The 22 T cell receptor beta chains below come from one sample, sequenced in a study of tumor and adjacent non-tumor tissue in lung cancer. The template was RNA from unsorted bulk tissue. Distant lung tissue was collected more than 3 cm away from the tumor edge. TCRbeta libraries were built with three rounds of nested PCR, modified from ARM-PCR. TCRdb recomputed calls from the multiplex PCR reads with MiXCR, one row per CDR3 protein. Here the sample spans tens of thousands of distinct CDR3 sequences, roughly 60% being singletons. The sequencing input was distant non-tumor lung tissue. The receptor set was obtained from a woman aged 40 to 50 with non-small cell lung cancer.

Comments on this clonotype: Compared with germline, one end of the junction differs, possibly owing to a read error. The CDR3 sequence is CASSLGLVGETQYF. CDR3 nucleotides: TGTGCCAGCAGCTTGGGCCTAGTTGGAGAGACCCAGTATTTC. The J gene is TRBJ2-5, the V gene TRBV5-4, with unresolved D. CDR3 size: 14 residues. Germline CDR1 SGHNT, CDR2 YYREEE (reference sequence).

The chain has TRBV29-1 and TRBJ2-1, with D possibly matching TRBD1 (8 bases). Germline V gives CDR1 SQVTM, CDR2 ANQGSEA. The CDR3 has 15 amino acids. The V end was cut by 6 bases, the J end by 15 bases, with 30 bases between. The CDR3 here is CSVGRDRLMHNDRFF. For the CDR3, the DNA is TGCAGCGTAGGGAGGGACAGGTTGATGCACAATGATCGGTTCTTC.

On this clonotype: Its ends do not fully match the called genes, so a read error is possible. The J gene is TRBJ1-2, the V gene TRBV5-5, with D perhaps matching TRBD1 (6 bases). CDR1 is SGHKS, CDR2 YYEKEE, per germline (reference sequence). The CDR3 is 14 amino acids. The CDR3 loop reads CASNLAWEGTGYTF. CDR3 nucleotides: TGTGCAAGCAACTTGGCCTGGGAAGGGACAGGCTACACCTTC.

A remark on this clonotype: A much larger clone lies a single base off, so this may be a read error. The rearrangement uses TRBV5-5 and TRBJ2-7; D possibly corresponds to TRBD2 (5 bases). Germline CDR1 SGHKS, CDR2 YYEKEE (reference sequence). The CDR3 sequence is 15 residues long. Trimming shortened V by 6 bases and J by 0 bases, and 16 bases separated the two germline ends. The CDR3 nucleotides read TGTGCCAGCAACTCACAAACGGGGAGCTCCTACGAGCAGTACTTC. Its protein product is CASNSQTGSSYEQYF.

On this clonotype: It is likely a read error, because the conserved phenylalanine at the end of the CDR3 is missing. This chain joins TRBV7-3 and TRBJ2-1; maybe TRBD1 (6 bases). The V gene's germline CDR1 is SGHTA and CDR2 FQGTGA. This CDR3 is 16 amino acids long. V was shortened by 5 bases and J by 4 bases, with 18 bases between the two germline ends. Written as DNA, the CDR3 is TGTGCCAGCAGCCCAATCCCACAGGGACATTACAATGAGCAGTTCTCC. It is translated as CASSPIPQGHYNEQFS.

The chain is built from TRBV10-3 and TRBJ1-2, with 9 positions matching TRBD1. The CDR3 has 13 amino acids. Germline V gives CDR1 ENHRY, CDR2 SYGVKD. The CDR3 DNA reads TGTACTATCAGAGGAGACAGGGGGGATGGCTACACCTTC. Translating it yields CTIRGDRGDGYTF.

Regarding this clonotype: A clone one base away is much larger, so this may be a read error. This CDR3 is CASSLDEPGDLFF. Here the CDR3 DNA reads TGTGCCAGCAGCTTGGATGAACCCGGGGACCTGTTTTTT. The chain links TRBV5-4 to TRBJ2-2, with D tentatively TRBD1 or TRBD2 (5 bases each). Germline CDR1 reads SGHNT; CDR2 reads YYREEE (reference sequence). This CDR3 spans 13 amino acids.

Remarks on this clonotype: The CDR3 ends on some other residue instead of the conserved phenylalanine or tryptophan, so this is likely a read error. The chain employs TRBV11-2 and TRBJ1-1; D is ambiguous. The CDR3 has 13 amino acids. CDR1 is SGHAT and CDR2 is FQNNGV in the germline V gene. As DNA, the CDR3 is TGTGCCAGCAGCTTATCCCCGAACACCGAAGCTTTCTGT. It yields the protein CASSLSPNTEAFC.

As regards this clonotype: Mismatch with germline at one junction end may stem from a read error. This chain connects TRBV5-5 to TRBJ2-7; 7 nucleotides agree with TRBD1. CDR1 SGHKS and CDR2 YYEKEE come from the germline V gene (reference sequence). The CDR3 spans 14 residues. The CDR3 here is CVSKSGTDSYEQYF. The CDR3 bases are TGTGTCAGCAAATCCGGGACAGACTCCTACGAGCAGTACTTC.

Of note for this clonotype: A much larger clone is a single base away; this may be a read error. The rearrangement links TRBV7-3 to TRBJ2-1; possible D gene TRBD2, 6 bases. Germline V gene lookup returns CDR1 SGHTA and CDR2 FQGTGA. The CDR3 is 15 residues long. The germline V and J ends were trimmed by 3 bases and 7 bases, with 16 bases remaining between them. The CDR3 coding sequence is TGTGCCAGCAGCTTGGCTAGCGAGATGGGAAATGAGCAGTTCTTC. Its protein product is CASSLASEMGNEQFF.

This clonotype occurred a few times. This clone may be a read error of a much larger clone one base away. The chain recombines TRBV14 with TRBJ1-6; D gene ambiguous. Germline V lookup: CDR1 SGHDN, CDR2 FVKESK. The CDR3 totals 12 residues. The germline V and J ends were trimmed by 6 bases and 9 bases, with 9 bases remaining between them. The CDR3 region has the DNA TGTGCCAGCAGGCTCAGAGGTTCACCCCTCCACTTT. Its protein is CASRLRGSPLHF.

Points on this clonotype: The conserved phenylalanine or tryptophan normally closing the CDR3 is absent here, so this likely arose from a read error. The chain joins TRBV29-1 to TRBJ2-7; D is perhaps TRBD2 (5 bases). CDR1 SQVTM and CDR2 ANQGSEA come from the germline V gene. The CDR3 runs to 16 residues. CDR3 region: CSIEEGRKGRSYEQYS. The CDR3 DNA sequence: TGCAGCATTGAAGAGGGAAGGAAAGGACGGTCCTACGAGCAGTACTCC.

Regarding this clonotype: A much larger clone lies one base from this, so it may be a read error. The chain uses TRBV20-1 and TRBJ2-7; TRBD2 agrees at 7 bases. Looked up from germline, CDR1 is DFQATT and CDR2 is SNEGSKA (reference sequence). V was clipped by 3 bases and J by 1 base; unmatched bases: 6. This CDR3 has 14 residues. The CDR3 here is CSASFAGVSYEQYF. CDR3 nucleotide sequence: TGCAGTGCTAGTTTCGCGGGAGTATCCTACGAGCAGTACTTC.

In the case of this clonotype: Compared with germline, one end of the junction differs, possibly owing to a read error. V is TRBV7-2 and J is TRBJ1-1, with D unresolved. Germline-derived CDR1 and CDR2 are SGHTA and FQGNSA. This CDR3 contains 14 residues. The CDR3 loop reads CVSSLNWLNTEAFF. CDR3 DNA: TGTGTCAGCAGCTTAAATTGGCTGAACACTGAAGCTTTCTTT.

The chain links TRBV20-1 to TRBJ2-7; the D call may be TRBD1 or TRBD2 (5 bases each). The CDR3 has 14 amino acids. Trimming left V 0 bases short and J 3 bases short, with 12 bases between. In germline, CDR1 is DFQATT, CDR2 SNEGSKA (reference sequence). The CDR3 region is CSARDPGLIYEQYF. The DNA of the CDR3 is TGCAGTGCTAGAGATCCGGGGCTCATCTACGAGCAGTACTTC.

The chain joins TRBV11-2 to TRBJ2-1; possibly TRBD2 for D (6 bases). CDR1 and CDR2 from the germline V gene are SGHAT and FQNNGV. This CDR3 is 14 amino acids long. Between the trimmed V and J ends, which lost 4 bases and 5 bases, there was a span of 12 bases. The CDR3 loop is CASSWTTGNNEQFF. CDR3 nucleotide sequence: TGTGCCAGCAGCTGGACTACTGGGAACAATGAGCAGTTCTTC. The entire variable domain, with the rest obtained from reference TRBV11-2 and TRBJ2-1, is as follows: EAGVAQSPRYKIIEKRQSVAFWCNPISGHATLYWYQQILGQGPKLLIQFQNNGVVDDSQLPKDRFSAERLKGVDSTLKIQPAKLEDSAVYLCASSWTTGNNEQFFGPGTRLTVL.

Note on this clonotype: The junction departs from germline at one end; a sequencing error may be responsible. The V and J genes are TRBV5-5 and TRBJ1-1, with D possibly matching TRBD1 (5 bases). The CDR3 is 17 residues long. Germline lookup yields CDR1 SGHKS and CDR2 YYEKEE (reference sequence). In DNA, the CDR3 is TGTGCCAGCACCTCATCCGGGACTTCCCTCATGAATACTGAAGCTTTCTTT. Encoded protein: CASTSSGTSLMNTEAFF.

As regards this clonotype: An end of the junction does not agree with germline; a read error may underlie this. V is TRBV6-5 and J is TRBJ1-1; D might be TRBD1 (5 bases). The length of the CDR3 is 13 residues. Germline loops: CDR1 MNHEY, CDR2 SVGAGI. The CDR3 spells CARSYLDRAEAFF. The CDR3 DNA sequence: TGTGCCAGGAGTTACCTTGACAGAGCTGAAGCTTTCTTT.

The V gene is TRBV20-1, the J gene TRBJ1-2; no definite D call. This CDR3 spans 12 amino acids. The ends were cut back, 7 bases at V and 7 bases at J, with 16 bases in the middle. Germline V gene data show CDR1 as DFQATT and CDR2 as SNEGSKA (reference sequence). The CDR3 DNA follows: TGCAGTGGGTCGTCAGGAGCCTGTGGCTACACCTTC. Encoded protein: CSGSSGACGYTF.

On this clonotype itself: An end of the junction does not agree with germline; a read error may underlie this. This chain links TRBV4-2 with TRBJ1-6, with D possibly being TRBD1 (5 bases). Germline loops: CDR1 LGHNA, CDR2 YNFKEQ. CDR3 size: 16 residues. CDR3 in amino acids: CASNQGLQKPNSPLHF. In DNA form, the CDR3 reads TGTGCCAGCAACCAGGGTCTACAAAAACCTAATTCACCGCTCCACTTT.

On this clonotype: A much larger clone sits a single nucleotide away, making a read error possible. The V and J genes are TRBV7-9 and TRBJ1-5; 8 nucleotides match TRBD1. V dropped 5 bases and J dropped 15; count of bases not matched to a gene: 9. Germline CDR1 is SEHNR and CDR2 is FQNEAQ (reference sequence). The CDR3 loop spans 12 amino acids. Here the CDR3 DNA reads TGTGCCAGCAGCCCAGGGGACAGGTCCCGGCATTTT. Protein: CASSPGDRSRHF.

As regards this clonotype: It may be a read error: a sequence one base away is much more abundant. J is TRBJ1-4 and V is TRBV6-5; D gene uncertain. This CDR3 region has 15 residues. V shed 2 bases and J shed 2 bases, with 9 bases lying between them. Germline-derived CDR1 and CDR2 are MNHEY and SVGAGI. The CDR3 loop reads CASSYGWPTNEKLFF. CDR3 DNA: TGTGCCAGCAGTTACGGGTGGCCTACTAATGAAAAACTGTTTTTT.